The clone carrying this T cell receptor beta chain occurred a few times. The CDR3 loop spans 10 amino acids. Germline assignment: CDR1 SQVTM and CDR2 ANQGSEA. The V and J ends lost 5 bases and 7 bases respectively, with 8 bases between them. This specimen comes from a study of blood T cell repertoires in COVID-19. As for the study in general: Acute-phase and convalescent COVID-19 samples originated in the United States, Italy and Spain. PBMCs, B-cell-depleted T cells, or T cells provided the cDNA or gDNA that made up the material.

Source study methods: Amplifying reference gene primers gave estimates of nucleated cell counts. The repertoire was sequenced with immunoSEQ multiplex PCR; TCRdb's copy has only in-frame clones and lacks some. The DNA gave D and trimming, while V, J and clone size come from that table. The sample consists of approximately 170,000 clones, around four fifths of them appearing once. V is TRBV29-1 and J is TRBJ1-1; D uncertain. The sample was peripheral blood. This receptor was taken from a human donor in a cohort sampled during active COVID-19. CDR3 sequence (DNA): TGCAGCGTTCTGAGGGTTGAAGCTTTCTTT. This codes for CSVLRVEAFF. The variable domain in full, with the rest retrieved from reference TRBV29-1 and TRBJ1-1, is SAVISQKPSRDICQRGTSLTIQCQVDSQVTMMFWYRQQPGQSLTLIATANQGSEATYESGFVIDKFPISRPNLTFSTLTVSNMSPEDSSIYLCSVLRVEAFFGQGTRLTVV.